This TCR beta chain is drawn from a study of blood T cell repertoires in COVID-19. Clones were read by immunoSEQ multiplex PCR, and TCRdb kept only the in-frame ones, dropping some. The table shows about 190,000 clones, with about 88% occurring only once. Which cohort a participant joined came from the clinical history participants gave. What the recovered Cohort 3 donors had was two negative PCRs, clearance, or symptom resolution. Per germline, CDR1 SQVTM and CDR2 ANQGSEA. The CDR3 sequence is 14 residues long. Trimming removed 4 bases at V and 7 bases at J, with 16 bases between. Sequences were obtained from PBMCs or T cells enriched from blood (not recorded which). The genes are TRBV29-1 and TRBJ2-2; D may be TRBD1 (6 bases). The clonotype comes from a woman between 25 and 40 years old who had recovered from COVID-19. CDR3 sequence (DNA): TGCAGCGTTGCACCGGGACACCTAGGCGGGGAGCTGTTTTTT. It specifies CSVAPGHLGGELFF.